These 32 T cell receptor beta chains came from one sample sequenced in a study of CD8 T cells in Susac syndrome. Random hexamers served to reverse transcribe about 0.5 to 1 ug RNA. TCRdb itself ran the immunoSEQ multiplex PCR reads through MiXCR, one entry per CDR3 protein. The sample carries over 100,000 distinct CDR3 sequences, 96% recorded once. Input material: CD4+ T cells from PBMCs. These receptors were collected from a human donor in good health.

The genes are TRBV21-1 and TRBJ1-2. TRBV21-1 is recorded as a pseudogene. The CDR3 is 15 residues long. Written as DNA, the CDR3 is TGTGCCAGCAGCTCCCGCTGGACAGCTAACTATGGCTACACCTTC. Protein product: CASSSRWTANYGYTF.

The gene calls are TRBV7-2 and TRBJ1-5; D gene unclear. This CDR3 comprises 15 residues. Germline loops: CDR1 SGHTA, CDR2 FQGNSA. V lost 6 bases to trimming and J lost 2 bases, with 14 bases between them. CDR3 coding DNA: TGTGCCAGCAGTTCCGACGGGAAGGGCAATCAGCCCCAGCATTTT. It yields the protein CASSSDGKGNQPQHF.

As to this clonotype: Germline is not matched at one junction end, which may reflect a read error. The V gene is TRBV7-7, the J gene TRBJ2-5, with D unclear. CDR1 is SSHAT and CDR2 is FNYEAQ in the germline V gene (reference sequence). CDR3 length: 14 amino acids. The DNA of the CDR3 is TGTGCTAGCAGTAGTACTGGTTTCGGAGAGACCCAGTACTTC. Protein sequence: CASSSTGFGETQYF. Drawing the rest from reference TRBV7-7 and TRBJ2-5, the complete variable domain is GAGVSQSPRYKVTKRGQDVTLRCDPISSHATLYWYQQALGQGPEFLTYFNYEAQPDKSGLPSDRFSAERPEGSISTLTIQRTEQRDSAMYRCASSSTGFGETQYFGPGTRLLVL.

The chain combines TRBV6-5 with TRBJ1-1; D remains ambiguous. The germline V gene encodes CDR1 MNHEY and CDR2 SVGAGI. There are 12 residues in the CDR3. The V end was cut by 4 bases, the J end by 9 bases, with 12 bases between. The CDR3 is CASSFTRGQAFF. Here the CDR3 DNA reads TGTGCCAGCAGTTTCACCCGTGGACAAGCTTTCTTT.

This clonotype has only one observation. The chain is built from TRBV29-1 and TRBJ1-2, with 7 nucleotides matching TRBD1. CDR3 length: 14 amino acids. The J segment lost 3 bases and the V segment lost 5 bases, leaving 9 bases of the junction unmatched. The germline V gene encodes CDR1 SQVTM and CDR2 ANQGSEA. CDR3 bases: TGCAGCGTTTGGTCAAGGGGGCGGGACTATGGCTACACCTTC. Protein sequence: CSVWSRGRDYGYTF.

The V gene is TRBV6-2 or TRBV6-3, the J gene TRBJ2-5; weak D call: TRBD1 (6 bases). Deletions cut 3 bases from V and 2 bases from J, with 13 bases between. Germline CDR1 and CDR2: MNHEY and SVGEGT. This CDR3 is built from 15 residues. CDR3 protein: CASSYPTGKQETQYF. The CDR3 coding sequence is TGTGCCAGCAGTTATCCGACAGGCAAACAAGAGACCCAGTACTTC.

J is TRBJ1-3 and V is TRBV7-9; 7 nucleotides line up with TRBD1. The J segment lost 0 bases and the V segment lost 2 bases, leaving 4 bases of the junction unmatched. The germline CDR1 and CDR2 sequences are SEHNR and FQNEAQ (reference sequence). The length of the CDR3 is 16 residues. CDR3 loop: CASSLPGTDSGNTIYF. CDR3 coding DNA: TGTGCCAGCAGCTTACCCGGGACAGACTCTGGAAACACCATATATTTT.

The chain recombines TRBV15 with TRBJ2-5, with 7 bases aligning to TRBD1. Germline CDR1 reads LNHNV; CDR2 reads YYDKDF (reference sequence). The trim removed 3 bases at V and 9 bases at J, leaving 7 bases unmatched. The CDR3 totals 13 residues. DNA of the CDR3: TGTGCCACCAGCAGGAACAGAGACAGGGCCCAGTACTTC. The encoded protein is CATSRNRDRAQYF.

The chain is built from TRBV7-9 and TRBJ1-5; D unresolved. Trimming removed 1 base at V and 4 bases at J, with 11 bases between. Looked up from germline, CDR1 is SEHNR and CDR2 is FQNEAQ (reference sequence). There are 15 residues in the CDR3. The CDR3 reads CASSLGRVGNQPQHF. The CDR3 coding sequence is TGTGCCAGCAGCTTAGGACGGGTTGGGAATCAGCCCCAGCATTTT.

This sequence joins TRBV4-2 and TRBJ2-5; D unclear. V was shortened by 1 base and J by 5 bases, with 8 bases between the two germline ends. Germline V CDR1 and CDR2: LGHNA, YNFKEQ. This CDR3 has 13 amino acids. The CDR3 DNA reads TGTGCCAGCAGCCAAGGACCCCGCGAGACCCAGTACTTC. Protein sequence: CASSQGPRETQYF.

The genes are TRBV20-1 and TRBJ2-7, with D possibly called TRBD1 or TRBD2 (5 bases each). Trimming removed 3 bases at V and 0 bases at J, with 12 bases between. The CDR3 spans 14 residues. Germline V gene data show CDR1 as DFQATT and CDR2 as SNEGSKA (reference sequence). This chain's CDR3 is CSARGDSVSYEQYF. The CDR3 bases are TGCAGTGCTAGGGGGGATTCCGTCTCCTACGAGCAGTACTTC.

This chain connects TRBV19 to TRBJ2-4, with 10 bases aligning to TRBD1. Germline V CDR1 and CDR2: LNHDA, SQIVND (reference sequence). V shed 4 bases, J shed 0 bases, and the junction held 9 bases outside the gene matches. The CDR3 runs to 18 residues. The CDR3 reads CASSTPGQGTLAKNIQYF. The CDR3 DNA follows: TGTGCCAGTAGTACTCCGGGACAGGGGACTTTAGCCAAAAACATTCAGTACTTC.

The chain uses TRBV30 and TRBJ1-3; TRBD1 is a possible D gene (5 bases). Germline loops: CDR1 GTSNPN, CDR2 SVGIG (reference sequence). The CDR3 is 13 residues long. Trimming cost V 3 bases and J 4 bases, with 10 bases left between them. The CDR3 protein is CAWSPGGGNTIYF. The CDR3 nucleotides read TGTGCCTGGAGCCCCGGGGGGGGAAACACCATATATTTT.

The chain has TRBV24-1 and TRBJ2-7, with 10 bases identical to TRBD1. V was pared by 3 bases and J by 2 bases, with 12 bases of the junction left unmatched. The CDR3 sequence is 18 residues long. Looked up from germline, CDR1 is KGHDR and CDR2 is SFDVKD. CDR3 in amino acids: CATSDTTPGQGIPYEQYF. The CDR3, as DNA: TGTGCCACCAGTGATACCACGCCGGGACAGGGGATCCCCTACGAGCAGTACTTC.

The rearrangement joins TRBV20-1 to TRBJ1-6; D is perhaps TRBD1 (6 bases). The V and J ends lost 7 bases and 0 bases respectively, with 16 bases between them. CDR1 is DFQATT, CDR2 SNEGSKA, per germline (reference sequence). CDR3 length: 16 residues. The CDR3 coding sequence is TGCAGTGGGGGCAGGGGCCTAAGCTCCTATAATTCACCCCTCCACTTT. It codes for CSGGRGLSSYNSPLHF.

The table lists this clonotype with a count of one. The chain links TRBV7-2 to TRBJ2-3; possibly TRBD1 for D (7 bases). The V end was cut by 1 base, the J end by 5 bases, with 16 bases between. This CDR3 contains 16 residues. Germline values: CDR1 SGHTA, CDR2 FQGNSA. CDR3 bases: TGTGCCAGCAGCTTAGGTGGAGGGGGCGTAAGAGATACGCAGTATTTT. Amino acids: CASSLGGGGVRDTQYF. Full variable domain (rest looked up from reference TRBV7-2 and TRBJ2-3): GAGVSQSPSNKVTEKGKDVELRCDPISGHTALYWYRQSLGQGLEFLIYFQGNSAPDKSGLPSDRFSAERTGGSVSTLTIQRTQQEDSAVYLCASSLGGGGVRDTQYFGPGTRLTVL.

V and J are TRBV11-3 and TRBJ1-1; D gene unclear. This CDR3 has 13 residues. Trimming took 2 bases from V and 1 from J, leaving 5 bases between them. CDR1 and CDR2 from the germline V gene are SGHNT and YENEEA. This chain's CDR3 is CASSLQENTEAFF. CDR3 coding DNA: TGTGCCAGCAGCTTACAGGAGAACACTGAAGCTTTCTTT.

The rearrangement links TRBV3-1 to TRBJ1-2; D gene unclear. V lost 5 bases, J lost 4 bases, and 8 bases lay in between. Germline lookup yields CDR1 LGHDT and CDR2 YNNKEL (reference sequence). The CDR3 is 12 residues long. CDR3 sequence: CASSSRRYGYTF. The DNA for the CDR3 is TGTGCCAGCAGCTCCCGTCGCTATGGCTACACCTTC.

CDR3 nucleotides: TGTGCCACCACGGGACAGGGGACAGATACGCAGTATTTT. Translation gives CATTGQGTDTQYF. The chain carries TRBV6-5 and TRBJ2-3; 10 bases match TRBD1. The V segment lost 10 bases and the J segment 3 bases; nucleotides outside the gene matches: 4. Germline V gene data show CDR1 as MNHEY and CDR2 as SVGAGI. The CDR3 runs to 13 residues.

The J gene is TRBJ1-2, the V gene TRBV27, with 8 nucleotides matching TRBD1. Germline V gene data show CDR1 as MNHEY and CDR2 as SMNVEV (reference sequence). V lost 2 bases, J lost 6 bases, and 8 bases stayed unmatched. The CDR3 has 15 amino acids. The CDR3 reads CASSLRDRPMHGYTF. The CDR3 DNA is TGTGCCAGCAGTTTACGGGACAGGCCCATGCATGGCTACACCTTC.

This clonotype has only one observation. This sequence joins TRBV6-7 and TRBJ2-7; 7 bases match TRBD1. TRBV6-7 is designated an ORF whose function remains uncertain. J was trimmed by 4 bases and V by 3 bases; bases with no gene match: 12. The CDR3 contains 16 residues. The CDR3 loop reads CASSYRVDQGVYEQYF. The CDR3 nucleotides are TGTGCCAGCAGTTATAGGGTGGATCAGGGGGTATACGAGCAGTACTTC.

The chain joins TRBV7-6 to TRBJ2-1, with 11 bases aligning to TRBD2. CDR1 is SGHVS and CDR2 is FNYEAQ in the germline V gene. J gave up 0 bases and V 4 bases, and 5 bases lay outside the gene matches. The CDR3 has 17 residues. The DNA for the CDR3 is TGTGCCAGCAGCTCCCGACTAGCGGGGCCCTCCTACAATGAGCAGTTCTTC. This translates into CASSSRLAGPSYNEQFF.

The chain joins TRBV6-2 or TRBV6-3 to TRBJ1-2, with 8 bases matching TRBD1. V shed 6 bases and J 6 bases; nucleotides not matched to a gene: 6. This CDR3 comprises 13 residues. Germline assignment: CDR1 MNHEY and CDR2 SVGEGT. CDR3 coding DNA: TGTGCCAGCAGAACGGACAGGGTGGATGGCTACACCTTC. Its translation is CASRTDRVDGYTF.

The chain recombines TRBV4-1 with TRBJ2-3, with TRBD1 matching over 8 bases. V trimming: 4 bases; J trimming: 0 bases; junction bases outside the gene matches: 9. There are 17 residues in the CDR3. CDR1 is MGHRA and CDR2 is YSYEKL in the germline V gene. Written as DNA, the CDR3 is TGCGCCAGCAGCCCCCCGACAGGGGCTATCAGCACAGATACGCAGTATTTT. The encoded protein is CASSPPTGAISTDTQYF.

The J gene is TRBJ2-5, the V gene TRBV4-1; no clear D gene. The CDR3 consists of 12 residues. Germline values: CDR1 MGHRA, CDR2 YSYEKL. With 3 bases removed from V and 7 bases from J, the gap between germline ends came to 9 bases. The CDR3 DNA reads as TGCGCCAGCAGCCAGCCAGTTGGGACCCAGTACTTC. It specifies CASSQPVGTQYF.

This clonotype was counted a single time. The chain has TRBV5-1 and TRBJ2-7, with 8 bases lining up with TRBD1. Germline V gene lookup returns CDR1 SGHRS and CDR2 YFSETQ. Unmatched junction bases numbered 6, after V lost 3 bases and J lost 1 base. This CDR3 comprises 15 residues. Here the CDR3 reads CASSSGQGRSYEQYF. DNA for the CDR3: TGCGCCAGCAGCTCCGGACAGGGACGGTCCTACGAGCAGTACTTC. The full variable domain, with the rest looked up from reference TRBV5-1 and TRBJ2-7, is KAGVTQTPRYLIKTRGQQVTLSCSPISGHRSVSWYQQTPGQGLQFLFEYFSETQRNKGNFPGRFSGRQFSNSRSEMNVSTLELGDSALYLCASSSGQGRSYEQYFGPGTRLTVT.

The chain employs TRBV20-1 and TRBJ2-1, with 8 bases fitting TRBD2. The germline CDR1 and CDR2 sequences are DFQATT and SNEGSKA (reference sequence). The CDR3 runs 15 residues. With V trimmed by 6 bases and J by 8 bases, 15 bases remained unmatched. In DNA, the CDR3 is TGCAGTGCCCGACTGGGTCGGGGGGGCCTCGATGAGCAGTTCTTC. It codes for CSARLGRGGLDEQFF.

The chain links TRBV7-2 to TRBJ1-1; no firm D call. Trimming shortened V by 8 bases and J by 2 bases, and 12 bases separated the two germline ends. The CDR3 contains 13 residues. Germline CDR1 is SGHTA and CDR2 is FQGNSA. The CDR3 nucleotides read TGTGCCAGCTACGGGTCCAGAAACACTGAAGCTTTCTTT. Its translation: CASYGSRNTEAFF. Drawing the rest from reference TRBV7-2 and TRBJ1-1, the complete variable domain is GAGVSQSPSNKVTEKGKDVELRCDPISGHTALYWYRQSLGQGLEFLIYFQGNSAPDKSGLPSDRFSAERTGGSVSTLTIQRTQQEDSAVYLCASYGSRNTEAFFGQGTRLTVV.

This clonotype was seen only once. CDR3 DNA: TGTGCCAGCAGGGGACAGGGGGTTACCTACGAGCAGTACTTC. This gives the protein CASRGQGVTYEQYF. J is TRBJ2-7 and V is TRBV27; TRBD1 agrees at 11 bases. The J segment lost 2 bases and the V segment lost 6 bases, leaving 3 bases of the junction unmatched. CDR3 length: 14 residues. Germline V gene data show CDR1 as MNHEY and CDR2 as SMNVEV (reference sequence).

The chain has TRBV6-5 and TRBJ2-5; 13 nucleotides align to TRBD2. CDR1 and CDR2 from the germline V gene are MNHEY and SVGAGI. This CDR3 has 15 amino acids. V was pared by 6 bases and J by 8 bases, with 9 bases of the junction left unmatched. The CDR3 reads CASSPGLAGSGTQYF. The DNA of the CDR3 is TGTGCCAGCAGCCCGGGACTAGCGGGGTCCGGTACCCAGTACTTC.

The V and J genes are TRBV5-1 and TRBJ2-2; TRBD1 is a possible D gene (5 bases). Trimming removed 1 base from V and 3 bases from J, with 7 bases in between. This CDR3 contains 14 residues. Germline assignment: CDR1 SGHRS and CDR2 YFSETQ. The CDR3 loop reads CASSLLGDTGELFF. The CDR3 coding sequence is TGCGCCAGCAGCTTGCTAGGGGACACCGGGGAGCTGTTTTTT.

The chain is built from TRBV9 and TRBJ1-1; 8 nucleotides align to TRBD1. Germline values: CDR1 SGDLS, CDR2 YYNGEE. Trimming removed 4 bases from V and 4 bases from J; junction bases left unmatched: 9. The CDR3 has 15 amino acids. The CDR3: CASSSRTGSTTEAFF. Written as DNA, the CDR3 is TGTGCCAGCAGCTCGCGGACAGGGTCGACCACTGAAGCTTTCTTT.